This T cell receptor (beta chain) was sequenced for a study of shared clonotypes between healthy human individuals. The study's findings and limits: The naive CD4 repertoires of several donors were compared, and around 5% of clonotypes were shared.

Turning to this clone: Its antigen is unknown.

Germline V lookup: CDR1 MNHEY, CDR2 SMNVEV (reference sequence). The CDR3 has 14 residues. V lost 5 bases to trimming and J lost 5 bases; unmatched junction nucleotides: 8. Terminally differentiated effector memory CD45RA+ cells were left out of the naive CD8 fraction, which was CD45RO-negative and positively selected for CCR7. In the sorted-subset replicate PCRs, approximately 200 ng DNA, roughly 30,000 T cell genomes, was used. The table came from immunoSEQ multiplex PCR; TCRdb's copy has only in-frame clones and leaves some out. The table records around 1.9 million clones, under 95% of them present only once.

The sequenced sample consisted of naive CD8+ T cells from PBMCs. V and J are TRBV27 and TRBJ2-7, with 8 bases fitting TRBD1. This clonotype was obtained from a man between 18 and 35 years old in good health. Some clones in this sample may be carry-over from other donors' samples. The CDR3 bases are TGTGCCAGCAGTGTGGGACAGGCAGAGGACGAGCAGTACTTC. It codes for CASSVGQAEDEQYF.